Listed here is a single TCR beta chain. Its target antigen remains unknown. There are no base qualities to consult, and no much larger clone falls within one base. The germline V gene (reference sequence) gives CDR1 as GTSNPN and CDR2 as SVGIG. Its CDR3 holds 12 amino acids, cysteine through phenylalanine. Left in the record is the CDR3 DNA by itself, 36 bases read in frame from the first base. The trim is 4 bases for V and 4 bases for J, with a gap of 8 bases between the germline ends. The data originate from a study of blood T cell repertoires in COVID-19 (TCRdb year 2020). As for the study more broadly: Samples covering the acute and convalescent phases of COVID-19 were provided by collaborators in the United States, Italy and Spain. The sample metadata nearly always contained a de-identified subject ID, COVID-19 status, age in years and sex. The repertoires were made available in a free public database intended to serve as a resource for research on the immune response to SARS-CoV-2. Where HLA class I and class II types were available, the types were taken from metadata supplied by the sample provider, not from assay-based typing. The material from the prospective study consisted of cDNA or gDNA derived from T cells, B-cell-depleted T cells, or PBMCs. The samples were drawn from two sources: the first 160 participants of the ongoing ImmuneRACE study, and 1,000 to 1,500 subjects contributed by 6 global collaborators. The dataset comprised deeply sampled blood TCRbeta repertoires from subjects exposed to, actively infected with, or recovered from COVID-19. Study-wide findings and limitations: How much clinical and demographic metadata was included differed by source and by participant, and the metadata was provided uncurated.

Collaborating institutions collected whole blood in K2EDTA tubes following their own protocols. Collaborator samples were shipped for TCRbeta analysis as frozen whole blood, isolated PBMCs, or DNA extracted from either sample type. TCRbeta CDR3 regions were amplified from genomic DNA using the immunoSEQ Assay, a bias-controlled multiplex PCR. Regarding the original processing steps: Within the assay, amplification of reference gene primers was used to estimate how many nucleated cells each sample contained. To quantify the absolute abundance of each unique TCRbeta CDR3 rearrangement, sequence reads were collapsed and filtered. For each sample, productive Simpson clonality was calculated as the square root of Simpson's diversity index across productive rearrangements. The immuneACCESS repertoire file appears here via TCRdb, limited to in-frame rearrangements. These files lack a portion of the clones; in checked studies, under half of the deficit traces to unresolved V genes, and the cause of the others is not known. That table gives V, J and clone size, and the DNA gave D and trimming. Recorded for this sample are tens of thousands of clones; 84% of them occurred a single time. Clones ranked in the top ten supply about 9.3% of the sample.

The specimen was peripheral blood. The sequence was collected from a man at least 80 years old with active COVID-19. The sequence is built from TRBV30 and TRBJ2-4; the D gene is not confidently resolved. The DNA reads TGTGCCTGGATTGGTACTAAAAACATTCAGTACTTC. Translated, this gives CAWIGTKNIQYF.